This T cell receptor beta chain emerged from a study of response to subunit inactivated influenza vaccine. Whole-study results and caveats: Only a handful of new T cells, the authors suggested, are recruited with each seasonal influenza vaccination.

TCRdb recomputed calls from the RT-PCR reads with MiXCR, one row per CDR3 protein. The table includes hundreds of thousands of distinct CDR3 sequences, about a sixth detected once. The CDR3 loop spans 13 amino acids. The germline gives CDR1 SGHTA, CDR2 FQGNSA. Trimming at V came to 8 bases and at J to 3 bases, leaving 3 bases not matched to a gene. This clonotype came up a few times. The antigen is undetermined. The input for sequencing was PBMCs from blood, taken roughly 13 days after vaccination. This clonotype originated in a man in his forties or fifties who received an inactivated influenza vaccine. The chain employs TRBV7-2 and TRBJ2-1, with TRBD2 matching 8 bases. CDR3 bases: TGTGCCAGCCTCACTAGCGGCTACAATGAGCAGTTCTTC. This gives the protein CASLTSGYNEQFF.